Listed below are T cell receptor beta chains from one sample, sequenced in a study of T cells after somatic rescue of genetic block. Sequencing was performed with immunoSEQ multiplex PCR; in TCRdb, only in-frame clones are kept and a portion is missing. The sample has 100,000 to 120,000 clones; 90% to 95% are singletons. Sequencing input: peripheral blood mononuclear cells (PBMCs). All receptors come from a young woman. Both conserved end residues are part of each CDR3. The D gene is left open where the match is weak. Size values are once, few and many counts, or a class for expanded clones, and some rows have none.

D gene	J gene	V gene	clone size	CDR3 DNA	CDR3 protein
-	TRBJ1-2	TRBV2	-	TGTGCCAGCAGTGACATGCGCTATGGCTACACCTTC	CASSDMRYGYTF
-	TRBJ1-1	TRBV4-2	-	TGTGCCAGCAGCCCCGTAGAGATGAACACTGAAGCTTTCTTT	CASSPVEMNTEAFF
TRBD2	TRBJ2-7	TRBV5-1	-	TGCGCCAGCAGCGTCGGGACGGGAGGAATCGAGCAGTACTTC	CASSVGTGGIEQYF
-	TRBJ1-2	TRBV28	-	TGTGCCAGCAGTTTCGGATTGAACTATGGCTACACCTTC	CASSFGLNYGYTF
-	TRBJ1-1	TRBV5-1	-	TGCGCCAGCAGCTTGTTCGGGGGCGCAAGGTTGCAGAACACTGAAGCTTTCTTT	CASSLFGGARLQNTEAFF
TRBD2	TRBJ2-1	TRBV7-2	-	TGTGCCAGCAGCTTAGTCCTAGCGGGAGACAATGAGCAGTTCTTC	CASSLVLAGDNEQFF
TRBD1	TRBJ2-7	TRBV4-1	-	TGCGCCAGCAGCCGGTTAACAGGGGTCAACTCCTACGAGCAGTACTTC	CASSRLTGVNSYEQYF
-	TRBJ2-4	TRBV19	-	TGTGCCAGTAAGGAAAGAGGGTCGTCCGGGTATGGAAACTTC	CASKERGSSGYGNF
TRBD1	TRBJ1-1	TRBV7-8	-	TGTGCCAGCAGCTTAGGACGGCACAGGGGTGACACTGAAGCTTTCTTT	CASSLGRHRGDTEAFF
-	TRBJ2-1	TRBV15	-	TGTGCCACCAGCAGCGCTTACAATGAGCAGTTCTTC	CATSSAYNEQFF
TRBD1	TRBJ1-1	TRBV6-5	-	TGTGCCAGCAGGGACAGGGGCCTGAACACTGAAGCTTTCTTT	CASRDRGLNTEAFF
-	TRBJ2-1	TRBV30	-	TGTGCCTGGAGGTCTGCTATCTACAATGAGCAGTTCTTC	CAWRSAIYNEQFF
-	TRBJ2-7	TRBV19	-	TGTGCCAGTAGTAGGACCACAGGGATAGGCGAGCAGTACTTC	CASSRTTGIGEQYF
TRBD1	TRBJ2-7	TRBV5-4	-	TGTGCCAGCTTTGGGACAGGGGAGGACGAGCAGTACTTC	CASFGTGEDEQYF
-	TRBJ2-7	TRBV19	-	TGTGCCAGTACCCGGGCAGGGGACCCCTACGAGCAGTACTTC	CASTRAGDPYEQYF
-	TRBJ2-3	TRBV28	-	TGTGCCAGCAGTTCTCTCCCAGGGGACCCAGATACGCAGTATTTT	CASSSLPGDPDTQYF
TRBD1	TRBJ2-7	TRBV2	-	TGTGCCAGCAGTGAGAGGACAGGGAAGTCCTACGAGCAGTACTTC	CASSERTGKSYEQYF
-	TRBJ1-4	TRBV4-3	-	TGCGCCAGCAGCCTCTGTAAGGGGTGCGAAAAACTGTTTTTT	CASSLCKGCEKLFF
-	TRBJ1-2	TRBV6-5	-	TGTGCCAGCAAAAACCCCGGATCCGCTCTTGGCTACACCTTC	CASKNPGSALGYTF
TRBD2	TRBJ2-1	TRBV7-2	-	TGTGCCAGCAGCCTTAGCGGGGAGCCCTCTAATGAGCAGTTCTTC	CASSLSGEPSNEQFF
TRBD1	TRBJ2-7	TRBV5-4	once	TGTGCCAGCAGCCGCCCGGGACAGTACCTTGGAGGCGTCGAGCAGTACTTC	CASSRPGQYLGGVEQYF
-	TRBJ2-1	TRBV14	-	TGTGCCAGCAGCCAAGTCAAGGGGGGACCCTACAATGAGCAGTTCTTC	CASSQVKGGPYNEQFF
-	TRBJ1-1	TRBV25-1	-	TGTGCCAGCATCGGTGCTGGCGGCGGCGGGGGCACTGAAGCTTTCTTT	CASIGAGGGGGTEAFF
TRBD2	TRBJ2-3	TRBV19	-	TGTGCCAGTAGAAGGACTAGATGGGATACGCAGTATTTT	CASRRTRWDTQYF
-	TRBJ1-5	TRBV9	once	TGTGCCAGCAGCGCCACAAGGGTGGGTAGCAATCAGCCCCAGCATTTT	CASSATRVGSNQPQHF
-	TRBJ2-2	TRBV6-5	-	TGTGCCAGCAGTTACGAATCGACAGCATACACCGGGGAGCTGTTTTTT	CASSYESTAYTGELFF
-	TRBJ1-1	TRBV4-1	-	TGCGCCAGCAGCCAAGAACAGGTTGGGAGTGAAGCTTTCTTT	CASSQEQVGSEAFF
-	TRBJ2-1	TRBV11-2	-	TGTGCCAGCAGCTTAGATAGGGGGGAGCAGTTCTTC	CASSLDRGEQFF
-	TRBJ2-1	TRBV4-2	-	TGTGCCAGCAGCTCGACTAGAGGGGTCGATGAGCAGTTCTTC	CASSSTRGVDEQFF
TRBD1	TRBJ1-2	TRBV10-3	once	TGTGCCATAGGCGGACAGGGGGGAGGCTACACCTTC	CAIGGQGGGYTF
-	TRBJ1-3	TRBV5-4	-	TGTGCCAGCAGCTTACGGGGCACTGGAAACACCATATATTTT	CASSLRGTGNTIYF
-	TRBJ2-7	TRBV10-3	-	TGTGCCATCAGCGTCCGTGAGGAAACCTACGAGCAGTACTTC	CAISVREETYEQYF
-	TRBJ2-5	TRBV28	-	TGTGCCAGCAAACCCCCGGAAGGAAGCGGCCAAGAGACCCAGTACTTC	CASKPPEGSGQETQYF
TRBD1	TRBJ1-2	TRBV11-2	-	TGTGCCAGCAGCTTAGACCTCGAATGGACAGGGGGCGGCAACTATGGCTACACCTTC	CASSLDLEWTGGGNYGYTF
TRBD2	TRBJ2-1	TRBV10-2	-	TGCGCCAGCAGCAGATTAGCGGGGGGCTTAGATGAGCAGTTCTTC	CASSRLAGGLDEQFF
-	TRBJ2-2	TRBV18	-	TGTGCCAGCTCACCACCAGCCGGAGGTCCCGGGGAGCTGTTTTTT	CASSPPAGGPGELFF
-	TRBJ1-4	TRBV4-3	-	TGCGCCAGCAGCCAGTCCTGGGGCAGGGGTGATGAAAAACTGTTTTTT	CASSQSWGRGDEKLFF
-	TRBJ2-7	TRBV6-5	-	TGTGCCAGCAGTTACAAGTCAGCCGCGAGCGAGCAGTACTTC	CASSYKSAASEQYF
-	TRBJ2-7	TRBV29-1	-	TGCAGCGCCCTTAGGGACGAGCAGTACTTC	CSALRDEQYF
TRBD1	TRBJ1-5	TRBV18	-	TGTGCCAGCTCGGATGGGACAGGGGGCCAGCCCCAGCATTTT	CASSDGTGGQPQHF
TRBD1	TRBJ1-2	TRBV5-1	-	TGCGCCAGCAGCGCCGACAGGGGCGATGGCTACACCTTC	CASSADRGDGYTF